This T cell receptor (beta chain) was sequenced during a study of blood T cell repertoires in COVID-19. For the study at large: Acute-phase and convalescent COVID-19 samples originated in the United States, Italy and Spain. T cells, B-cell-depleted T cells, or PBMCs supplied cDNA or gDNA.

Trimming removed 0 bases from V and 2 bases from J, with 5 bases in between. Germline V gene lookup returns CDR1 GTSNPN and CDR2 SVGIG (reference sequence). The CDR3 has 12 amino acids. Study processing details: Estimated nucleated cell counts came from reference gene primer amplification. The protocol was immunoSEQ multiplex PCR, while the TCRdb copy is restricted to in-frame clones and leaves out a portion. That table is the source of V, J and clone size, and D and trimming were worked out from the DNA. Among under 200,000 clones listed, around nine tenths were seen once. This clone was seen more than once but under ten times.

V gene TRBV30 combines with J gene TRBJ2-7; D is uncertain. This sequence was found in a man aged 50-60 years with acute or convalescent COVID-19. The sequenced sample was peripheral blood. The CDR3 coding sequence is TGTGCCTGGAGTGTACAGCCCTACGAGCAGTACGTC. Encoded protein: CAWSVQPYEQYV.